What follows are 12 T cell receptor beta chains derived from one specimen sequenced in a study of early T cells in non-severe SARS-CoV-2 infection. TCRdb called the 5' RACE reads again in MiXCR, with one record for every CDR3 protein. The table includes roughly 90,000 distinct CDR3 sequences, around 15% detected once. Material: whole blood. Source of these receptors: an adult who was a healthcare worker with PCR-confirmed SARS-CoV-2 infection or an uninfected control (not recorded which).

This chain joins TRBV5-6 and TRBJ1-1, with D perhaps matching TRBD1 (5 bases). Trimming stripped 0 bases from V and 4 bases from J, with 10 bases between. CDR3 length equals 14 residues. In germline, CDR1 is SGHDT, CDR2 YYEEEE. DNA of the CDR3: TGTGCCAGCAGCTTGGCACAGGTGAGCACTGAAGCTTTCTTT. This translates into CASSLAQVSTEAFF.

This chain connects TRBV29-1 to TRBJ1-3; TRBD1 might be the D (6 bases). The CDR3 runs 13 residues. Germline CDR1 SQVTM, CDR2 ANQGSEA. V lost 1 base, J lost 4 bases, and 8 bases lay in between. The CDR3 loop reads CSVEAGVGNTIYF. The DNA of the CDR3 is TGCAGCGTTGAAGCAGGGGTGGGAAACACCATATATTTT.

There are a few counts of this clonotype. The genes are TRBV29-1 and TRBJ2-3; 12 bases are shared with TRBD2. Germline trimming cut 4 bases from V and 5 bases from J; bases unmatched to any gene: 13. Germline V lookup: CDR1 SQVTM, CDR2 ANQGSEA. There are 17 residues in the CDR3. CDR3 region: CSVAASGGDTIGDTQYF. The CDR3 nucleotides are TGCAGCGTTGCCGCTAGCGGGGGGGACACCATTGGAGATACGCAGTATTTT.

CDR3 in DNA: TGTGCCAGCGGGGACAGGTCTAGCTCTGGAAACACCATATATTTT. Residues: CASGDRSSSGNTIYF. The chain employs TRBV6-1 and TRBJ1-3, with 8 bases that match TRBD1. CDR3 size: 15 residues. Trimming cost V 8 bases and J 0 bases; bases outside gene matches: 6. Germline V gene lookup returns CDR1 MNHNS and CDR2 SASEGT.

This clonotype was seen many times. The CDR3 region is CAISESTDQPQHF. The CDR3 bases are TGTGCCATCAGTGAGTCGACGGATCAGCCCCAGCATTTT. The J gene is TRBJ1-5, the V gene TRBV10-3; D gene ambiguous. The germline V gene has CDR1 ENHRY and CDR2 SYGVKD. CDR3 length: 13 residues. The V end lost 0 bases, the J end lost 5 bases, and 5 bases lay between the germline ends.

This clonotype was counted only a few times. The V and J genes are TRBV13 and TRBJ2-3; TRBD2 matches 14 bases. The CDR3 has 17 amino acids. The V gene's germline CDR1 is PRHDT and CDR2 FYEKMQ (reference sequence). The trim removed 4 bases at V and 2 bases at J, leaving 5 bases unmatched. The CDR3 bases are TGTGCCAGCAGCTCGGGACTAGCGGGGGAAGTCACAGATACGCAGTATTTT. Encoded protein: CASSSGLAGEVTDTQYF.

The rearrangement links TRBV6-1 to TRBJ2-3; TRBD2 agrees at 9 bases. V gave up 8 bases and J gave up 5 bases; unmatched junction bases: 11. The germline V gene has CDR1 MNHNS and CDR2 SASEGT. The CDR3 loop spans 15 amino acids. This CDR3 is CASVLGGGAGDTQYF. The CDR3 bases are TGTGCCAGCGTCCTTGGCGGGGGGGCTGGAGATACGCAGTATTTT.

This clonotype was observed a few times. This chain joins TRBV28 and TRBJ1-1; D unclear. In germline, CDR1 is MDHEN, CDR2 SYDVKM. V lost 7 bases to trimming and J lost 0 bases, with 6 bases between them. The CDR3 spans 12 residues. The CDR3 spells CASKTVNTEAFF. In DNA form, the CDR3 reads TGTGCCAGCAAGACTGTGAACACTGAAGCTTTCTTT.

In its sample, this clonotype was seen a few times. V and J are TRBV3-1 and TRBJ2-3; unclear D gene. The CDR3 consists of 17 residues. Trimming pared 2 bases from V and 0 bases from J, leaving 15 bases between. CDR1 is LGHDT, CDR2 YNNKEL, per germline (reference sequence). CDR3 loop: CASSQSLDRYSTDTQYF. CDR3 DNA: TGTGCCAGCAGCCAATCCCTGGACCGTTATAGCACAGATACGCAGTATTTT.

This clonotype came up a few times. This chain joins TRBV12-3 or TRBV12-4 and TRBJ2-2, with 7 bases that match TRBD1. The CDR3 has 15 residues. V lost 5 bases, J lost 6 bases, and 9 bases stayed unmatched. The CDR3 DNA is TGTGCCAGCAGTCCGAAAGGGGGCGCCGCCGGGGAGCTGTTTTTT. Translating it yields CASSPKGGAAGELFF.

This clonotype was counted between two and nine times. V gene TRBV18 combines with J gene TRBJ1-2; D gene ambiguous. The CDR3 extends over 13 amino acids. Trimming removed 4 bases at V and 5 bases at J, with 11 bases between. Germline-derived CDR1 and CDR2 are KGHSH and LQKENI. Here the CDR3 reads CASSRQASYGYTF. As DNA, the CDR3 is TGTGCCAGCTCACGGCAGGCATCGTATGGCTACACCTTC.

This chain joins TRBV5-1 and TRBJ1-5, with D possibly being TRBD1 (6 bases). The CDR3 covers 15 residues. Germline loops: CDR1 SGHRS, CDR2 YFSETQ. The V end lost 2 bases, the J end lost 7 bases, and 16 bases lay between the germline ends. The CDR3 is CASSLTGQRGQPQHF. DNA of the CDR3: TGCGCCAGCAGCTTAACTGGACAGCGGGGACAGCCCCAGCATTTT.